This T cell receptor (beta chain) emerged from a study of PD-1 blockade in classical Hodgkin lymphoma. Overall study findings and caveats: CD4+ but not CD8+ TCR diversity rose significantly by C4D1. Baseline diversity was lower in partial responders and progressors than complete responders.

Each patient relapsed following autologous stem cell transplantation, and prior brentuximab vedotin exposure differed. Investigators isolated CD4+ T cells from thawed PBMCs through magnetic negative selection. This clone appeared a few times. What it binds is unknown. Germline V CDR1 and CDR2: MGHRA, YSYEKL. V gave up 2 bases and J gave up 2 bases, with 12 bases separating them. The length of the CDR3 is 15 residues. Profiled with immunoSEQ multiplex PCR; TCRdb holds only in-frame clones, not every one. The data show roughly 7,400 clones, about 77% seen once. The sequence derives from a human donor with classical Hodgkin lymphoma. Material: CD4+ T cells from blood, obtained at baseline. The chain carries TRBV4-1 and TRBJ1-1; a possible D gene is TRBD1 (6 bases). CDR3 protein: CASSQRGEPNTEAFF. CDR3 sequence (DNA): TGCGCCAGCAGCCAAAGGGGGGAGCCAAACACTGAAGCTTTCTTT.